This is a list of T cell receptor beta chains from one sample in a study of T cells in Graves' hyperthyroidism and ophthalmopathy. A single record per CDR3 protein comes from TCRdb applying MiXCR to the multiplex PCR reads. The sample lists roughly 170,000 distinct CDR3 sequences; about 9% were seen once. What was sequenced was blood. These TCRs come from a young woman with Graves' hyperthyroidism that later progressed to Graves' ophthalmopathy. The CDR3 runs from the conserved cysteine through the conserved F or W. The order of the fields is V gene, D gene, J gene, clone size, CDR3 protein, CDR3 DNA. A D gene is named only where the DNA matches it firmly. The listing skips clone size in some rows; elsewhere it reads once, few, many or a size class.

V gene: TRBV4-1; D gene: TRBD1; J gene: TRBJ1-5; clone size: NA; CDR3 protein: CASSLGQASGQPQHF; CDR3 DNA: TGCGCCAGCAGCCTGGGACAGGCTTCGGGTCAGCCCCAGCATTTT
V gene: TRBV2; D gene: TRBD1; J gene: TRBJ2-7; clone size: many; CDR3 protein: CASSTDRGTYEQYF; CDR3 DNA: TGTGCCAGCAGTACGGACAGGGGGACATACGAGCAGTACTTC
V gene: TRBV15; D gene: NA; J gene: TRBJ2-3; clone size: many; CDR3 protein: CATTQGPKSTDTQYF; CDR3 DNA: TGTGCCACCACACAGGGCCCGAAAAGCACAGATACGCAGTATTTT
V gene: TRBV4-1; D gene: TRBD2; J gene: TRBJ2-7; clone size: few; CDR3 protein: CASSRDPGTRRDEQYF; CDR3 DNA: TGCGCCAGCAGCCGAGACCCCGGGACTAGGAGGGACGAGCAGTACTTC
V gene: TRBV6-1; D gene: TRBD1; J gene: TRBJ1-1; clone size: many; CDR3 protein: CASSPGGVTEAFF; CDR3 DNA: TGTGCCAGCAGTCCAGGGGGCGTCACTGAAGCTTTCTTT
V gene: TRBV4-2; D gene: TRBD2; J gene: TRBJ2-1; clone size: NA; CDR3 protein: CASSQDTSGASRGEQFF; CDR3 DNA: TGTGCCAGCAGCCAAGATACTAGCGGGGCCTCCCGGGGAGAGCAGTTCTTC
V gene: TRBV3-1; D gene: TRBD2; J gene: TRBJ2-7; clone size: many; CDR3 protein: CASSPPGRAGGEQYF; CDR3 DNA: TGTGCCAGCAGCCCCCCCGGTCGAGCGGGGGGCGAGCAGTACTTC
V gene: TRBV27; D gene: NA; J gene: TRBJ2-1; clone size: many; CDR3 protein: CASSLFTGLGYNEQFF; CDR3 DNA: TGTGCCAGCAGTTTATTTACAGGGTTAGGATACAATGAGCAGTTCTTC
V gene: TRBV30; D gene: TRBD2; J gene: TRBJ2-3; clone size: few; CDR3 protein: CAWSVTTSGGAGTQYF; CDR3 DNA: TGTGCCTGGAGTGTCACCACTAGCGGGGGGGCCGGTACGCAGTATTTT
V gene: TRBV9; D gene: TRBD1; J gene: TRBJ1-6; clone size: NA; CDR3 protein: CASSESTGHNSPLHF; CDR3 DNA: TGTGCCAGCAGCGAGTCGACAGGGCATAATTCACCCCTCCACTTT
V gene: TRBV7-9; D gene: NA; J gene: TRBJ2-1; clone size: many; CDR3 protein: CASSLLAASYNEQFF; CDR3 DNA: TGTGCCAGCAGCTTACTTGCGGCCTCCTACAATGAGCAGTTCTTC
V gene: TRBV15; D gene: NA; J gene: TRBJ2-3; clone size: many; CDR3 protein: CATSRDRPVGVSTDTQYF; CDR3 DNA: TGTGCCACCAGCAGAGATCGCCCCGTGGGAGTAAGCACAGATACGCAGTATTTT
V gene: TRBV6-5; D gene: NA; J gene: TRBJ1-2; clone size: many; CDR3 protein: CASSYSKNYGYTF; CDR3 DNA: TGTGCCAGCAGTTACTCGAAGAACTATGGCTACACCTTC
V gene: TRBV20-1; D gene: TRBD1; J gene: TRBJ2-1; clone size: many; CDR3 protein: CSATFGGQGGIRNEQFF; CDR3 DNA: TGCAGTGCCACCTTTGGGGGACAGGGAGGGATACGCAATGAGCAGTTCTTC
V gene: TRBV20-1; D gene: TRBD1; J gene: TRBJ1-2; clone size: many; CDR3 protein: CSARVYGTANYGYTF; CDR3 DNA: TGCAGTGCTAGAGTGTACGGGACAGCTAACTATGGCTACACCTTC
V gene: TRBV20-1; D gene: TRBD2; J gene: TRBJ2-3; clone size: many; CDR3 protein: CSARRAGGADTQYF; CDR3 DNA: TGCAGTGCTAGAAGAGCGGGAGGTGCAGATACGCAGTATTTT
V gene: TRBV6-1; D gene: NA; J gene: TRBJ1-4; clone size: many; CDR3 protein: CASSGIGSGEKLFF; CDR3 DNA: TGTGCCAGCAGTGGAATTGGGAGTGGCGAAAAACTGTTTTTT
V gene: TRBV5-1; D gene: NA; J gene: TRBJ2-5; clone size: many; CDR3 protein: CASSLGGEETQYF; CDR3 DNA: TGCGCCAGCAGCTTGGGTGGGGAAGAGACCCAGTACTTC
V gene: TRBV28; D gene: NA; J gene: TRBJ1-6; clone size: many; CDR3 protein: CASSSEEEIYNSPLHF; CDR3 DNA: TGTGCCAGCAGTTCGGAGGAGGAGATCTATAATTCACCCCTCCACTTT
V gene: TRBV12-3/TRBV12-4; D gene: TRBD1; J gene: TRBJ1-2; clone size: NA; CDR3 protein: CARSDGTGLNGYTF; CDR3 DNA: TGTGCCAGAAGTGACGGGACAGGACTTAATGGCTACACCTTC
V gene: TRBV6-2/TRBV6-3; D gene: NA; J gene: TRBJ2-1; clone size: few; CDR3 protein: CASSYVDRREFF; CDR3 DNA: TGTGCCAGCAGTTACGTTGATAGGAGGGAGTTCTTC
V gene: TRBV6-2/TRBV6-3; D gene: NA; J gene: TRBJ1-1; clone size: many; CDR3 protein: CASSYSVRPIGNTEAFF; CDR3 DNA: TGTGCCAGCAGTTACTCTGTCCGCCCCATAGGCAACACTGAAGCTTTCTTT
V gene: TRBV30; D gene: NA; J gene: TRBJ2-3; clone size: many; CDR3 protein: CAWSVALTDTQYF; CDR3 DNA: TGTGCCTGGAGTGTCGCCCTCACAGATACGCAGTATTTT
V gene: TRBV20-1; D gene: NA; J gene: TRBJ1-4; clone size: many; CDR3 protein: CSAGGNSDEKLFF; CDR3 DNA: TGCAGTGCTGGGGGAAATTCTGATGAAAAACTGTTTTTT
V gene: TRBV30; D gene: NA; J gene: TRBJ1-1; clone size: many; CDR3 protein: CAWSGQRPEAFF; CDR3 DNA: TGTGCCTGGAGTGGACAGCGGCCTGAAGCTTTCTTT
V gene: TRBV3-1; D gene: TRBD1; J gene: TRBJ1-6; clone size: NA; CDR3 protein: CASSQDRGLVYNSPLHF; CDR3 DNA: TGTGCCAGCAGCCAAGACAGGGGGCTCGTATATAATTCACCCCTCCACTTT
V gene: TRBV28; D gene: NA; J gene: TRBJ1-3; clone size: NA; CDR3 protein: CASSLSGISGYTIYF; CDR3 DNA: TGTGCCAGCAGTTTATCGGGGATCTCTGGATACACCATATATTTT
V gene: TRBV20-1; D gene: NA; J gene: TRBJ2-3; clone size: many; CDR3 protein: CSARLGGGDTQYF; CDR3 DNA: TGCAGTGCTAGACTTGGCGGTGGAGATACGCAGTATTTT
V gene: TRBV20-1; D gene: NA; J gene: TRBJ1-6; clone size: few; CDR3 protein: CSARSEDSYSPLHF; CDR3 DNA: TGCAGTGCTAGAAGTGAGGACAGTTATTCACCCCTCCACTTT
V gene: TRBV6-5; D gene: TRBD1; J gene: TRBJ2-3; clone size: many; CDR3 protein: CASSYSGQGTDTQYF; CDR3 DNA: TGTGCCAGCAGTTACTCAGGACAGGGAACAGATACGCAGTATTTT
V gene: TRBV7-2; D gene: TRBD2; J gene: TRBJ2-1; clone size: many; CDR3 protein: CASSLQRDWEQFF; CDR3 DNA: TGTGCCAGCAGCCTCCAGCGGGATTGGGAGCAGTTCTTC
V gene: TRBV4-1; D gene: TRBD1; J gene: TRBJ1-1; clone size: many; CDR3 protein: CASSQDPKKPNGQGSTEAFF; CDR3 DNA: TGCGCCAGCAGCCAAGATCCCAAGAAGCCCAATGGACAGGGGAGCACTGAAGCTTTCTTT
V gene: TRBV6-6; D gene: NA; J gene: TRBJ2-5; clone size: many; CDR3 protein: CASSYGGRETQYF; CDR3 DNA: TGTGCCAGCAGTTACGGGGGGAGAGAGACCCAGTACTTC
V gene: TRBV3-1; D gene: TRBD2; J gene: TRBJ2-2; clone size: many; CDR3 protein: CASTPSGTDGELFF; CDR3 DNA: TGTGCCAGCACCCCGAGCGGGACTGACGGGGAGCTGTTTTTT
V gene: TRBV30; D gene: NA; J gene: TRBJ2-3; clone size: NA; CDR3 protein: CAWSEGSSTDTQYF; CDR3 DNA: TGTGCCTGGAGTGAGGGCTCCAGCACAGATACGCAGTATTTT
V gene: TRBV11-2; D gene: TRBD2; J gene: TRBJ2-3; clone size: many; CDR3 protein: CASSLSGGSSTDTQYF; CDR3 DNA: TGTGCCAGCAGCTTATCGGGCGGGAGTAGCACAGATACGCAGTATTTT
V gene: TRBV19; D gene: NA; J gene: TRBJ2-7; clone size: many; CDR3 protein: CASSIAQGKDEQYF; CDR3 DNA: TGTGCCAGTAGTATAGCTCAGGGGAAGGACGAGCAGTACTTC
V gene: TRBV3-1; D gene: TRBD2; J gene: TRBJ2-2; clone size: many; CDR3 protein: CASSQVFGRGTGELFF; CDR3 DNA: TGTGCCAGCAGCCAAGTTTTCGGGAGGGGGACCGGGGAGCTGTTTTTT
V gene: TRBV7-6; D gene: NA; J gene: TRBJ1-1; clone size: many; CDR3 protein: CASSSGRGSNTEAFF; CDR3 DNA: TGTGCCAGCAGCTCCGGGAGAGGGTCAAACACTGAAGCTTTCTTT
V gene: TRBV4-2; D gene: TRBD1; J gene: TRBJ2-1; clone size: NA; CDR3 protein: CASSQGGTDYNEQFF; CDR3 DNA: TGTGCCAGCAGCCAAGGGGGGACAGATTACAATGAGCAGTTCTTC
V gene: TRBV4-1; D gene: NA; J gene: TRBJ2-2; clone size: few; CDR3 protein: CASSQRRGPGELFF; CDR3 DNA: TGCGCCAGCAGCCAACGGAGGGGGCCTGGGGAGCTGTTTTTT
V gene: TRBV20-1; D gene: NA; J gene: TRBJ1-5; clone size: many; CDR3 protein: CSARVFQLGGNQPQHF; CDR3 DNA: TGCAGTGCTAGAGTTTTCCAATTAGGGGGCAATCAGCCCCAGCATTTT
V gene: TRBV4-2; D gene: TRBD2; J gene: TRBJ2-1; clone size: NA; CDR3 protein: CASSHGTSGGAESYNEQFF; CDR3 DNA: TGTGCCAGCAGCCACGGGACTAGCGGGGGGGCGGAATCCTACAATGAGCAGTTCTTC
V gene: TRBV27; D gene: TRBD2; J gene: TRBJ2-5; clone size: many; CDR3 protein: CASSLSERGETQYF; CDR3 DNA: TGTGCCAGCAGTTTATCGGAGCGGGGAGAGACCCAGTACTTC
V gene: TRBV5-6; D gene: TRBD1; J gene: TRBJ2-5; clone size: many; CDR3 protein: CASSWTGETQYF; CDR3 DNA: TGTGCCAGCAGCTGGACAGGAGAGACCCAGTACTTC
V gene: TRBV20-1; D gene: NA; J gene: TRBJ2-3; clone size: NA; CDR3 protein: CSASRGGGTDTQYF; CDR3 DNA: TGCAGTGCTAGCAGGGGGGGGGGCACAGATACGCAGTATTTT
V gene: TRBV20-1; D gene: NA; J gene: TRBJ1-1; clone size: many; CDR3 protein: CSARLQGWNTEAFF; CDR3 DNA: TGCAGTGCTAGACTACAGGGCTGGAACACTGAAGCTTTCTTT
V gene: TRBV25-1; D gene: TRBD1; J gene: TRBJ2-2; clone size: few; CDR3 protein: CASSATGQDTGELFF; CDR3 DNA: TGTGCCAGCAGTGCCACGGGACAGGATACCGGGGAGCTGTTTTTT
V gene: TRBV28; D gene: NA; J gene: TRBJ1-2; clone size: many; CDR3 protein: CASSFVSSGYTF; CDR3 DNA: TGTGCCAGCAGTTTCGTGTCAAGTGGCTACACCTTC
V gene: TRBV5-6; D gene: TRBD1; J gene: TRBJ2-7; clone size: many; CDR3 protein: CASSFTGTGRYEQYF; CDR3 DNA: TGTGCCAGCAGCTTCACCGGGACAGGGCGCTACGAGCAGTACTTC
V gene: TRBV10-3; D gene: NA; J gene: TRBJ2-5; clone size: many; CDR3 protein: CAISWEGAAKETQYF; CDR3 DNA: TGTGCCATCAGTTGGGAGGGGGCAGCAAAAGAGACCCAGTACTTC